Below, 10 T cell receptor beta chains from the same sample are listed, as sequenced in a study of T cell responses to AZD1222 COVID-19 vaccine. Libraries were prepared by immunoSEQ multiplex PCR; TCRdb keeps only in-frame clonotypes and omits some of them. The sample includes 90,000 to 150,000 clones, 85% to 90% seen only once; the top ten take around 3%. The specimen was peripheral blood, collected 28 days after the second AZD1222 dose. The receptor source for this set is an adult who received the AZD1222 COVID-19 vaccine.

The V and J genes are TRBV5-1 and TRBJ2-1; D possibly corresponds to TRBD2 (6 bases). V was shortened by 2 bases and J by 0 bases, with 27 bases between the two germline ends. This CDR3 spans 21 amino acids. Germline V gives CDR1 SGHRS, CDR2 YFSETQ. CDR3 in DNA: TGCGCCAGCAGCTTCCTCCTTTCACGGGACTCCACCTTAAGCTCCTACAATGAGCAGTTCTTC. Its translation: CASSFLLSRDSTLSSYNEQFF.

The CDR3 coding sequence is TGCAGCGTTACCCCTTTGGACTCTGGAAACACCATATATTTT. This encodes CSVTPLDSGNTIYF. The V call is TRBV29-1, the J call TRBJ1-3; unclear D gene. CDR3 length: 14 residues. Germline V gene lookup returns CDR1 SQVTM and CDR2 ANQGSEA. V was clipped by 5 bases and J by 0 bases, with 11 bases between them.

In its sample, this clone was seen once. The chain uses TRBV28 and TRBJ1-3; D unclear. In germline, CDR1 is MDHEN, CDR2 SYDVKM. V was shortened by 8 bases and J by 2 bases, with 13 bases between the two germline ends. The CDR3 has 14 residues. The CDR3 nucleotides are TGTGCCAGCGGAATCCCCGGGGCTGGAAACACCATATATTTT. This translates into CASGIPGAGNTIYF.

The chain joins TRBV12-3 or TRBV12-4 to TRBJ1-2; D not resolved. The V end lost 7 bases, the J end lost 11 bases, and 17 bases lay between the germline ends. The CDR3 is made up of 12 amino acids. DNA for the CDR3: TGTGCCAGCACCCCAAGGACGGTTAGTTACACCTTC. It yields the protein CASTPRTVSYTF.

The CDR3 DNA follows: TGTGCCAGTACAATCCTCTGGGGGGGAGGCAATCAGCCCCAGCATTTT. Translating gives CASTILWGGGNQPQHF. This chain joins TRBV19 and TRBJ1-5; D may be TRBD1 (5 bases). The V end was cut by 7 bases, the J end by 2 bases, with 18 bases between. The CDR3 contains 16 residues. Germline CDR1 is LNHDA and CDR2 is SQIVND (reference sequence).

The V gene is TRBV7-2, the J gene TRBJ2-3; 8 bases match TRBD2. After removal of 5 bases from V and 6 bases from J, the junction contained 10 bases not matched to a gene. The CDR3 is 15 residues long. Germline V gene data show CDR1 as SGHTA and CDR2 as FQGNSA. In DNA, the CDR3 is TGTGCCAGCAGCCTCTCCACGGGGGGGCCTGATACGCAGTATTTT. Protein product: CASSLSTGGPDTQYF.

CDR3 sequence (DNA): TGTGCCAGCACCCCGAGGGGACAGGGTATTCGGACGCAGTATTTT. This translates into CASTPRGQGIRTQYF. J is TRBJ2-3 and V is TRBV5-8; 9 bases align to TRBD1. This CDR3 has 15 amino acids. Germline V gene sequence: CDR1 SGHTS, CDR2 YDEGEE. The junction had 14 bases not matched to a gene; V was cut back by 6 bases and J by 9 bases. Full variable domain (rest looked up from reference TRBV5-8 and TRBJ2-3): EAGVTQSPTHLIKTRGQQATLRCSPISGHTSVYWYQQALGLGLQFLLWYDEGEERNRGNFPPRFSGRQFPNYSSELNVNALELEDSALYLCASTPRGQGIRTQYFGPGTRLTVL.

The chain links TRBV7-9 to TRBJ1-1, with D perhaps matching TRBD1 (6 bases). This CDR3 contains 14 residues. V dropped 6 bases and J dropped 1 base, with 12 bases sitting between them. Germline CDR1 reads SEHNR; CDR2 reads FQNEAQ (reference sequence). The CDR3 sequence: CASRRDRPNTEAFF. CDR3 DNA: TGTGCCAGCAGACGTGACAGGCCGAACACTGAAGCTTTCTTT.

This clone was seen more than once but under ten times. V usage is TRBV5-1 and J usage is TRBJ1-2; 7 bases are a match to TRBD1. The CDR3 spans 16 residues. V trimming: 4 bases; J trimming: 4 bases; junction bases outside the gene matches: 13. Germline assignment: CDR1 SGHRS and CDR2 YFSETQ. CDR3 nucleotide sequence: TGCGCCAGCAGCACCTCAGGGGGGACTGGATCCTATGGCTACACCTTC. Its translation is CASSTSGGTGSYGYTF.

The V and J genes are TRBV28 and TRBJ1-5, with 8 bases fitting TRBD1. This CDR3 is 18 amino acids long. J was trimmed by 3 bases and V by 10 bases; bases with no gene match: 20. Germline assignment: CDR1 MDHEN and CDR2 SYDVKM. The CDR3 coding sequence is TGTGCCACCCTTAATCTATTTGGGACAGGTAATCCCAATCAGCCCCAGCATTTT. As protein: CATLNLFGTGNPNQPQHF. Using reference TRBV28 and TRBJ1-5 for the parts outside the CDR3, the full variable domain is DVKVTQSSRYLVKRTGEKVFLECVQDMDHENMFWYRQDPGLGLRLIYFSYDVKMKEKGDIPEGYSVSREKKERFSLILESASTNQTSMYLCATLNLFGTGNPNQPQHFGDGTRLSIL.